The 27 T cell receptor beta chains reported below all come from one sample, sequenced in a study of PD-1 blockade in classical Hodgkin lymphoma. The assay was immunoSEQ multiplex PCR, and TCRdb's table has in-frame clones only and misses some. The table lists 70,000 or so clones, 93% of them singletons. Sample time point: newly diagnosed, previously untreated cHL patient sample. The sample was peripheral blood mononuclear cells (PBMCs). These receptors originate from a human donor with classical Hodgkin lymphoma.

V gene TRBV7-9 combines with J gene TRBJ1-4; D is unresolved. The CDR3 consists of 14 residues. V dropped 1 base and J dropped 13 bases, with 16 bases sitting between them. CDR1 and CDR2 from the germline V gene are SEHNR and FQNEAQ (reference sequence). The chain's CDR3 is CASSLVTGPSRLFF. CDR3 DNA: TGTGCCAGCAGCTTAGTTACGGGCCCGTCCCGACTGTTTTTT.

The CDR3 bases are TGTGCCAGCAGTTTCAACGGGGCCGGTGAAAAACTGTTTTTT. It is translated as CASSFNGAGEKLFF. This chain joins TRBV28 and TRBJ1-4; the D gene is possibly TRBD1 (5 bases). The germline V and J ends were trimmed by 3 bases and 7 bases, with 12 bases remaining between them. Germline V lookup: CDR1 MDHEN, CDR2 SYDVKM. The CDR3 is 14 residues long.

The V and J genes are TRBV2 and TRBJ1-2; D gene uncertain. Germline values: CDR1 SNHLY, CDR2 FYNNEI. This CDR3 comprises 14 residues. V was trimmed by 3 bases and J by 4 bases, leaving 12 bases between them. CDR3 residues: CASSEVGGTYGYTF. CDR3 DNA: TGTGCCAGCAGTGAGGTCGGCGGTACCTATGGCTACACCTTC.

The chain combines TRBV6-6 with TRBJ2-1; 10 nucleotides agree with TRBD1. J was trimmed by 10 bases and V by 7 bases; bases with no gene match: 7. This CDR3 spans 13 amino acids. Looked up from germline, CDR1 is MNHNY and CDR2 is SVGAGI (reference sequence). The CDR3 nucleotides read TGTGCCAGCATTCCTCCGGGACAGGGGGAGCAGTTCTTC. It translates to CASIPPGQGEQFF.

The chain is built from TRBV5-1 and TRBJ1-4, with D perhaps TRBD1 (5 bases). The V and J ends lost 6 bases and 1 base respectively, with 16 bases between them. The CDR3 sequence is 16 residues long. Germline CDR1 and CDR2: SGHRS and YFSETQ. In nucleotides, the CDR3 is TGCGCCAGCACCTTTGGGGCCATCTTAACTAATGAAAAACTGTTTTTT. Translating gives CASTFGAILTNEKLFF. Full variable domain (missing parts from reference TRBV5-1 and TRBJ1-4): KAGVTQTPRYLIKTRGQQVTLSCSPISGHRSVSWYQQTPGQGLQFLFEYFSETQRNKGNFPGRFSGRQFSNSRSEMNVSTLELGDSALYLCASTFGAILTNEKLFFGSGTQLSVL.

V usage is TRBV15 and J usage is TRBJ2-5, with 9 bases aligning to TRBD2. Looked up from germline, CDR1 is LNHNV and CDR2 is YYDKDF (reference sequence). This CDR3 comprises 15 residues. V dropped 4 bases and J dropped 5; count of bases not matched to a gene: 8. Written as DNA, the CDR3 is TGTGCCACCAGCAAAAGTGCTAGCGGGACGGAGACCCAGTACTTC. It is translated as CATSKSASGTETQYF.

The rearrangement joins TRBV5-4 to TRBJ1-4; D ambiguous. This CDR3 region has 15 residues. Germline V gene lookup returns CDR1 SGHNT and CDR2 YYREEE (reference sequence). Between the trimmed V and J ends, which lost 6 bases and 8 bases, there was a span of 20 bases. DNA of the CDR3: TGTGCCAGCACCCTCCCCGCAGAGGGAAGAGAAAAACTGTTTTTT. It codes for CASTLPAEGREKLFF.

This clone has a single count. The gene calls are TRBV6-5 and TRBJ2-4; 8 nucleotides agree with TRBD2. CDR3 length equals 13 residues. The germline gives CDR1 MNHEY, CDR2 SVGAGI. V lost 6 bases and J lost 7; bases outside the gene matches: 5. CDR3 in amino acids: CASSRGRPNIQYF. The DNA for the CDR3 is TGTGCCAGCAGCCGCGGGAGGCCGAACATTCAGTACTTC.

V is TRBV29-1 and J is TRBJ2-7, with TRBD1 matching 7 bases. Losses at the gene ends were 0 bases for V and 0 bases for J; bases not matched to a gene: 8. Germline CDR1 SQVTM, CDR2 ANQGSEA. This CDR3 has 16 amino acids. CDR3 nucleotide sequence: TGCAGCGTTGAAGATCGAGGGGGACAGAGCTCCTACGAGCAGTACTTC. Its translation is CSVEDRGGQSSYEQYF.

Notes on this clone: The same CDR3 arises from other DNA sequences in this sample as well. This rearrangement joins TRBV5-1 to TRBJ2-7; no clear D gene. With 0 bases removed from V and 3 bases from J, the gap between germline ends came to 4 bases. The germline gives CDR1 SGHRS, CDR2 YFSETQ. The CDR3 extends over 12 amino acids. The CDR3 spells CASSLDLYEQYF. The DNA for the CDR3 is TGCGCCAGCAGCTTGGACCTCTACGAGCAGTACTTC.

The gene calls are TRBV19 and TRBJ2-1; D is uncertain. The germline gives CDR1 LNHDA, CDR2 SQIVND (reference sequence). V lost 0 bases, J lost 4 bases, and 10 bases lay in between. There are 15 residues in the CDR3. For the CDR3, the DNA is TGTGCCAGTAGTATAGATCAAGGACCTTACAATGAGCAGTTCTTC. Translated: CASSIDQGPYNEQFF.

The CDR3 sequence: CASSFYRGTEAFF. The CDR3 coding sequence is TGTGCCAGCAGCTTTTACAGGGGAACTGAAGCTTTCTTT. V and J are TRBV14 and TRBJ1-1; TRBD1 matches 7 bases. V trimming: 5 bases; J trimming: 5 bases; junction bases outside the gene matches: 5. The CDR3 sequence is 13 residues long. Germline V gene data show CDR1 as SGHDN and CDR2 as FVKESK.

The V and J genes are TRBV20-1 and TRBJ2-7; D remains unclear. Germline assignment: CDR1 DFQATT and CDR2 SNEGSKA (reference sequence). The CDR3 is 11 amino acids. Trimming took 6 bases from V and 3 from J, leaving 9 bases between them. The CDR3, as DNA: TGCAGTGCAACGGACGGCTACGAGCAGTACTTC. Protein sequence: CSATDGYEQYF.

The rearrangement uses TRBV19 and TRBJ2-5, with D unresolved. CDR3 length: 13 residues. Germline V CDR1 and CDR2: LNHDA, SQIVND (reference sequence). Trimming took 5 bases from V and 4 from J, leaving 11 bases between them. CDR3 in amino acids: CASSGRWGETQYF. Here the CDR3 DNA reads TGTGCCAGTAGTGGCAGATGGGGAGAGACCCAGTACTTC.

V usage is TRBV4-3 and J usage is TRBJ2-3, with 9 bases matching TRBD2. The CDR3 extends over 16 amino acids. The J segment lost 3 bases and the V segment lost 1 base, leaving 5 bases of the junction unmatched. Germline V lookup: CDR1 LGHNA, CDR2 YSLEER. CDR3 loop: CASSQGVAGGTDTQYF. The CDR3 nucleotides read TGCGCCAGCAGCCAAGGGGTCGCGGGAGGGACAGATACGCAGTATTTT.

This clone was counted a few times. The V call is TRBV30, the J call TRBJ1-1; D is perhaps TRBD1 (5 bases). This CDR3 spans 13 amino acids. V shed 4 bases and J shed 4 bases, with 13 bases lying between them. Looked up from germline, CDR1 is GTSNPN and CDR2 is SVGIG (reference sequence). In DNA, the CDR3 is TGTGCCTGGACGGCAGGGTGGGGCACTGAAGCTTTCTTT. Protein sequence: CAWTAGWGTEAFF.

V is TRBV9 and J is TRBJ2-1; 16 positions match TRBD2. The J segment lost 6 bases and the V segment lost 6 bases, leaving 9 bases of the junction unmatched. Germline V gene sequence: CDR1 SGDLS, CDR2 YYNGEE. This CDR3 contains 17 residues. The CDR3 sequence: CASTLGGTSGGGNEQFF. DNA of the CDR3: TGTGCCAGCACCCTAGGAGGGACTAGCGGGGGGGGCAATGAGCAGTTCTTC. The full variable domain, completed using reference TRBV9 and TRBJ2-1, is DSGVTQTPKHLITATGQRVTLRCSPRSGDLSVYWYQQSLDQGLQFLIQYYNGEERAKGNILERFSAQQFPDLHSELNLSSLELGDSALYFCASTLGGTSGGGNEQFFGPGTRLTVL.

The chain joins TRBV15 to TRBJ1-2; D remains unclear. The CDR3 totals 16 residues. V gave up 0 bases and J gave up 8 bases, with 19 bases separating them. CDR1 and CDR2 from the germline V gene are LNHNV and YYDKDF (reference sequence). DNA for the CDR3: TGTGCCACCAGCAGAGATAAGCGGCAGCTTGGGGTCGGCTACACCTTC. Translating it yields CATSRDKRQLGVGYTF. Together with reference TRBV15 and TRBJ1-2, the CDR3 gives the full variable domain: DAMVIQNPRYQVTQFGKPVTLSCSQTLNHNVMYWYQQKSSQAPKLLFHYYDKDFNNEADTPDNFQSRRPNTSFCFLDIRSPGLGDTAMYLCATSRDKRQLGVGYTFGSGTRLTVV.

The CDR3 here is CASSRARDRNYEQYF. In nucleotides, the CDR3 is TGTGCCAGCAGCCGTGCTAGGGACAGAAACTACGAGCAGTACTTC. The chain links TRBV7-2 to TRBJ2-7; the match to TRBD1 covers 7 bases. The CDR3 has 15 residues. Germline CDR1 reads SGHTA; CDR2 reads FQGNSA. V shed 5 bases, J shed 3 bases, and the junction held 10 bases outside the gene matches. Together with reference TRBV7-2 and TRBJ2-7, the CDR3 gives the full variable domain: GAGVSQSPSNKVTEKGKDVELRCDPISGHTALYWYRQSLGQGLEFLIYFQGNSAPDKSGLPSDRFSAERTGGSVSTLTIQRTQQEDSAVYLCASSRARDRNYEQYFGPGTRLTVT.

The J gene is TRBJ1-2, the V gene TRBV6-6; 7 nucleotides match TRBD1. The CDR3 totals 16 residues. V lost 2 bases, J lost 0 bases, and 6 bases stayed unmatched. Germline V gives CDR1 MNHNY, CDR2 SVGAGI (reference sequence). DNA for the CDR3: TGTGCCAGCAGTTACCACCCTGGGACAGCTAACTATGGCTACACCTTC. This translates into CASSYHPGTANYGYTF.

The rearrangement uses TRBV20-1 and TRBJ2-7, with D possibly matching TRBD1 (6 bases). Trimming cost V 5 bases and J 7 bases, with 12 bases left between them. The germline V gene has CDR1 DFQATT and CDR2 SNEGSKA (reference sequence). CDR3 length equals 11 residues. The CDR3 sequence is CSARTGKEQYF. CDR3 bases: TGCAGTGCTCGCACAGGGAAAGAGCAGTACTTC.

The chain employs TRBV5-1 and TRBJ1-2; D is ambiguous. The length of the CDR3 is 11 residues. Germline V gene data show CDR1 as SGHRS and CDR2 as YFSETQ. The chain's CDR3 is CATKTSYGYTF. For the CDR3, the DNA is TGCGCAACCAAGACCTCATATGGCTACACCTTC.

The chain's CDR3 is CASSIVSGEVAKNIQYF. The CDR3 region has the DNA TGTGCCAGTAGTATAGTGAGTGGGGAAGTAGCCAAAAACATTCAGTACTTC. This chain connects TRBV19 to TRBJ2-4; no reliable D call. The germline V and J ends were trimmed by 1 base and 0 bases, with 13 bases remaining between them. Germline CDR1 LNHDA, CDR2 SQIVND (reference sequence). This CDR3 spans 17 amino acids.

The chain carries TRBV2 and TRBJ1-6; D may be TRBD1 (6 bases). The length of the CDR3 is 14 residues. Germline V gene sequence: CDR1 SNHLY, CDR2 FYNNEI. The V and J ends lost 5 bases and 4 bases respectively, with 9 bases between them. CDR3 DNA: TGTGCCAGCAGTTTACAGGGTTATAATTCACCCCTCCACTTT. Protein product: CASSLQGYNSPLHF.

V is TRBV20-1 and J is TRBJ1-1, with D possibly matching TRBD1 (5 bases). V was pared by 3 bases and J by 7 bases, with 9 bases between. The length of the CDR3 is 11 residues. Germline V CDR1 and CDR2: DFQATT, SNEGSKA (reference sequence). The CDR3 sequence: CSASAGGEAFF. CDR3 DNA sequence: TGCAGTGCTAGTGCTGGGGGTGAAGCTTTCTTT.

This clone was detected only once. The CDR3 loop is CASSLRGASEQYF. Written as DNA, the CDR3 is TGCGCCAGCAGCCTCCGAGGGGCAAGCGAGCAGTACTTC. The chain employs TRBV5-1 and TRBJ2-7; TRBD1 or TRBD2 may be the D gene (5 bases each). CDR1 and CDR2 from the germline V gene are SGHRS and YFSETQ. The V gene lost 4 bases and the J gene lost 6 bases, with 14 bases spanning the gap. This CDR3 has 13 amino acids.

The chain uses TRBV6-1 and TRBJ1-5; weak D call: TRBD1 (5 bases). The germline gives CDR1 MNHNS, CDR2 SASEGT. The ends were cut back, 4 bases at V and 8 bases at J, with 12 bases in the middle. This CDR3 contains 13 residues. The CDR3 nucleotides read TGTGCCAGCAGTGGGGAGGGGAGGGAGCCCCAGCATTTT. This codes for CASSGEGREPQHF.